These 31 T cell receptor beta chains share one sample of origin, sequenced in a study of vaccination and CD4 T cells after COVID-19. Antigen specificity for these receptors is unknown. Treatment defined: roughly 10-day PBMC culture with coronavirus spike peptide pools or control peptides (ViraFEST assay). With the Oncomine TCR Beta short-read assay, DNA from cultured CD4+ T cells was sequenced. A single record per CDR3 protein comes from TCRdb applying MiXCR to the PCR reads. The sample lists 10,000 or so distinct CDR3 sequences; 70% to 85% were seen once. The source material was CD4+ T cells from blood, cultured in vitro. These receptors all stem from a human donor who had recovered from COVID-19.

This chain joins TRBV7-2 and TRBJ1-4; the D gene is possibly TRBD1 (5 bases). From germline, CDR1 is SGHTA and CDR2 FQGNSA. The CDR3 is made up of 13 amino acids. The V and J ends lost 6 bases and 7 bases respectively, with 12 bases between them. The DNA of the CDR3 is TGTGCCAGCAGGAGGGGAGGTGGTGAAAAACTGTTTTTT. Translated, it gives CASRRGGGEKLFF. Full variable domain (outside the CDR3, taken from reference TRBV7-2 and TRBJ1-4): GAGVSQSPSNKVTEKGKDVELRCDPISGHTALYWYRQSLGQGLEFLIYFQGNSAPDKSGLPSDRFSAERTGGSVSTLTIQRTQQEDSAVYLCASRRGGGEKLFFGSGTQLSVL.

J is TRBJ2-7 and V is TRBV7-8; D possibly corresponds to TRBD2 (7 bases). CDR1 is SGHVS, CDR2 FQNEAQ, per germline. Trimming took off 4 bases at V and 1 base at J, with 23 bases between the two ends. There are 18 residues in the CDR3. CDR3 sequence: CASSSRLGAGVMSYEQYF. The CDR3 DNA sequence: TGTGCCAGCAGCTCCCGATTGGGGGCGGGAGTGATGTCCTACGAGCAGTACTTC.

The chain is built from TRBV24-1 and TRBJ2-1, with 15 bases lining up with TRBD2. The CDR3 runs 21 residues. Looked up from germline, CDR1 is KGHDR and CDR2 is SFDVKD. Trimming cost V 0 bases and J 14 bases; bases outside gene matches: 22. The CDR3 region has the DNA TGTGCCACCAGTGATTTGGGGACTAGCGGGAGGTTGCGGTCTTCAACGATCCTCGAGTTCTTC. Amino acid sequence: CATSDLGTSGRLRSSTILEFF.

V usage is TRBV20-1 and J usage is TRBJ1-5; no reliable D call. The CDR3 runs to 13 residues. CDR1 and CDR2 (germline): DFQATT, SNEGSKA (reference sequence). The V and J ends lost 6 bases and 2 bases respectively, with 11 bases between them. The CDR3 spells CSAGWGGNQPQHF. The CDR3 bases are TGCAGTGCCGGGTGGGGAGGCAATCAGCCCCAGCATTTT.

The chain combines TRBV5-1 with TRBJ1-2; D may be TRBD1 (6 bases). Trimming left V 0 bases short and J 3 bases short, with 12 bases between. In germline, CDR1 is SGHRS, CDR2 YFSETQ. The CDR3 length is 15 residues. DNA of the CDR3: TGCGCCAGCAGCTTGGGGGACAAGGGGTACTATGGCTACACCTTC. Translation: CASSLGDKGYYGYTF.

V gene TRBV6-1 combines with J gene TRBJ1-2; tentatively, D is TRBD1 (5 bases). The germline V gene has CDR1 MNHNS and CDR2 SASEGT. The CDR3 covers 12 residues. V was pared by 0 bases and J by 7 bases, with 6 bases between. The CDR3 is CASSEAGVGYTF. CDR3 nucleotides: TGTGCCAGCAGTGAAGCGGGGGTTGGCTACACCTTC.

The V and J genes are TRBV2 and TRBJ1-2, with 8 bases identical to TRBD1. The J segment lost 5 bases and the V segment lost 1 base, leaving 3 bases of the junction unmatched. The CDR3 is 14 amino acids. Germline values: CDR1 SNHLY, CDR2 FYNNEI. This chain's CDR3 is CASSEEQGGYGYTF. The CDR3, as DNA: TGTGCCAGCAGTGAAGAACAGGGGGGATATGGCTACACCTTC.

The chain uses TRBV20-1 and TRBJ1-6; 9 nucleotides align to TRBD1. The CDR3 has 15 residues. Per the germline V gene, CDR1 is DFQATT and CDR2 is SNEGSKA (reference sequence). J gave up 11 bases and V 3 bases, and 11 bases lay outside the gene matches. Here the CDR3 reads CSARDRDRVPPPLHF. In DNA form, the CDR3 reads TGCAGTGCTAGGGACCGGGACAGGGTCCCCCCACCCCTCCACTTT.

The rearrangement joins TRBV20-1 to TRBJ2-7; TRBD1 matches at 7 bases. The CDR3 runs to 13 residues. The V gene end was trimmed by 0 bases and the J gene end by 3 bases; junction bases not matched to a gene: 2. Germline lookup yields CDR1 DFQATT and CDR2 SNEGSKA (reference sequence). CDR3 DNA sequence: TGCAGTGCTAGAGAGGGACAGAACTACGAGCAGTACTTC. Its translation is CSAREGQNYEQYF.

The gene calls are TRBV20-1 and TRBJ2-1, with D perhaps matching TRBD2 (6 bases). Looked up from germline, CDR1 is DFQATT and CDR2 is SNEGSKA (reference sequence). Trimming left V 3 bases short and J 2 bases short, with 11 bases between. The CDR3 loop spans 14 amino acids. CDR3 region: CSARDGGTYNEQFF. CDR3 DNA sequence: TGCAGTGCTAGGGATGGCGGGACCTACAATGAGCAGTTCTTC.

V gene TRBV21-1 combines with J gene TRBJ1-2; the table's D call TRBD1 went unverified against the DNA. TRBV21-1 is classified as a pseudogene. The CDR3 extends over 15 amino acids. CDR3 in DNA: TGTGCCAGCAGTGGACAGGGGCGTTTGGATTATGGCTACACCTTC. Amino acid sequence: CASSGQGRLDYGYTF.

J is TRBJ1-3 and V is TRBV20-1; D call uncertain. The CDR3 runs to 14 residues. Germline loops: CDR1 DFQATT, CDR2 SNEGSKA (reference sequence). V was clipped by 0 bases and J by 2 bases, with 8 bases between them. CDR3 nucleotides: TGCAGTGCTAGAGATCCCGGGACTGGAAACACCATATATTTT. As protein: CSARDPGTGNTIYF.

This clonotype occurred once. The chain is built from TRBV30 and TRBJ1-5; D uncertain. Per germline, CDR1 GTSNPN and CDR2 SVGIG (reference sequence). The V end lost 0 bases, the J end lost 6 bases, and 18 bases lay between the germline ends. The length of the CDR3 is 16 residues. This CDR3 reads CAWSVPGQVLGQPQHF. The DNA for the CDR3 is TGTGCCTGGAGTGTACCTGGGCAGGTACTTGGTCAGCCCCAGCATTTT.

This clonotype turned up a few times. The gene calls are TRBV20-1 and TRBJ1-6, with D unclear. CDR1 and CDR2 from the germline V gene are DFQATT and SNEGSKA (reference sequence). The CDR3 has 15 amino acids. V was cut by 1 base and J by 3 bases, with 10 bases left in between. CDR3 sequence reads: CSARVTAYYNSPLHF. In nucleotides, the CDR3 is TGCAGTGCTAGAGTCACAGCCTACTATAATTCACCCCTCCACTTT.

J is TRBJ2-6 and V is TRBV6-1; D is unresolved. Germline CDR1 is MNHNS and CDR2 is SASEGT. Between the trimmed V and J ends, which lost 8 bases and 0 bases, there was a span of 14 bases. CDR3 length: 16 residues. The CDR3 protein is CASGPLPGSGANVLTF. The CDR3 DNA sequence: TGTGCCAGCGGTCCACTGCCAGGCTCTGGGGCCAACGTCCTGACTTTC.

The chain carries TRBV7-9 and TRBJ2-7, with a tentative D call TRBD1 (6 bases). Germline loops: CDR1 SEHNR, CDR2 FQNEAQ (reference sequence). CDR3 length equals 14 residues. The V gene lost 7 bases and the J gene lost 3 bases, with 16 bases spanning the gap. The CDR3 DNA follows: TGTGCCAGCAACCCGACAGGCCCAGACTACGAGCAGTACTTC. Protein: CASNPTGPDYEQYF. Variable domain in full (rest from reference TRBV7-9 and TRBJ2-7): DTGVSQNPRHKITKRGQNVTFRCDPISEHNRLYWYRQTLGQGPEFLTYFQNEAQLEKSRLLSDRFSAERPKGSFSTLEIQRTEQGDSAMYLCASNPTGPDYEQYFGPGTRLTVT.

Here the CDR3 reads CASSTGFSEKLFF. Written as DNA, the CDR3 is TGTGCCAGCAGCACAGGGTTCTCTGAAAAACTGTTTTTT. The chain is built from TRBV27 and TRBJ1-4; possible D gene TRBD1, 6 bases. From germline, CDR1 is MNHEY and CDR2 SMNVEV (reference sequence). V lost 6 bases and J lost 7, with 12 bases in between. This CDR3 has 13 amino acids.

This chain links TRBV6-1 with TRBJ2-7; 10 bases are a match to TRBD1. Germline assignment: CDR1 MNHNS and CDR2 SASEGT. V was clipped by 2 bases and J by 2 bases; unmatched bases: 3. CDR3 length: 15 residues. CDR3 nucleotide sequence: TGTGCCAGCAGTGAACGGGGGACAGGGGCCTACGAGCAGTACTTC. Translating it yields CASSERGTGAYEQYF.

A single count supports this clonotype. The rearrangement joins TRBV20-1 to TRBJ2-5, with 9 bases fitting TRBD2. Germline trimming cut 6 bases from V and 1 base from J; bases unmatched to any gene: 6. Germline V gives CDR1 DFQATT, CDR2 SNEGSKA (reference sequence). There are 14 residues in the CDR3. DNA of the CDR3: TGCAGTGCCAAACTAGCGGGCAGCCAAGAGACCCAGTACTTC. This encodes CSAKLAGSQETQYF.

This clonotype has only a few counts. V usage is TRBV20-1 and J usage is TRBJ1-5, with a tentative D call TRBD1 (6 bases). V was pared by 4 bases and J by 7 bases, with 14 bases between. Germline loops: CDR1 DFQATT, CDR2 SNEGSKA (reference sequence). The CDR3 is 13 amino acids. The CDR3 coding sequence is TGCAGTGCTACCGGGGGGCGTAACCAGCCCCAGCATTTT. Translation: CSATGGRNQPQHF.

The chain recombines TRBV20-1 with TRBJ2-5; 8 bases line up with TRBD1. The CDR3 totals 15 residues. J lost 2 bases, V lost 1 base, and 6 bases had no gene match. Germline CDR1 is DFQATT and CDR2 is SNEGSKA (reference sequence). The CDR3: CSARGTGTEQETQYF. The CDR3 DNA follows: TGCAGTGCTAGAGGGACAGGGACGGAGCAAGAGACCCAGTACTTC.

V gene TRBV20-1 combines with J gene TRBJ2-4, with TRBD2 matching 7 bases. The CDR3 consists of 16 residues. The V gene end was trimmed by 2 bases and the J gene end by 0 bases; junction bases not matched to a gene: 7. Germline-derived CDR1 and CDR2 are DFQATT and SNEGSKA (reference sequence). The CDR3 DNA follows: TGCAGTGCTAGATCCTCCCGGGGGGTAGCCAAAAACATTCAGTACTTC. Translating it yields CSARSSRGVAKNIQYF.

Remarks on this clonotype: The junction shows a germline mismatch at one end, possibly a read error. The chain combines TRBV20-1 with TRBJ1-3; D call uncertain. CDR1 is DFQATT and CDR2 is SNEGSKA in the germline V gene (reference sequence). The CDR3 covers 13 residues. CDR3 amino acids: CSARGLEGNTIYF. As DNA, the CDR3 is TGCAGTGCAAGAGGCCTGGAAGGAAACACCATATATTTT.

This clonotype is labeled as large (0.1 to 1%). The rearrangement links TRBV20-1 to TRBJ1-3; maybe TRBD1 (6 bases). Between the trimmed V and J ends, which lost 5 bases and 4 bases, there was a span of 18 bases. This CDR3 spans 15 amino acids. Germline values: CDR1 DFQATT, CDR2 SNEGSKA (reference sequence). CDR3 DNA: TGCAGTGCTCAGCCTGGGGGGCTTCGAGGAAACACCATATATTTT. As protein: CSAQPGGLRGNTIYF.

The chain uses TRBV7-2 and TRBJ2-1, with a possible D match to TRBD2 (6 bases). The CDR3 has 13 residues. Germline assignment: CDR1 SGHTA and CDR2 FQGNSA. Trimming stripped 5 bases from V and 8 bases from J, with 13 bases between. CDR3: CASSLGLLDEQFF. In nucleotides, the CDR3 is TGTGCCAGCAGCCTGGGACTCTTGGATGAGCAGTTCTTC. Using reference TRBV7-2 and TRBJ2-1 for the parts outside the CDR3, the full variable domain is GAGVSQSPSNKVTEKGKDVELRCDPISGHTALYWYRQSLGQGLEFLIYFQGNSAPDKSGLPSDRFSAERTGGSVSTLTIQRTQQEDSAVYLCASSLGLLDEQFFGPGTRLTVL.

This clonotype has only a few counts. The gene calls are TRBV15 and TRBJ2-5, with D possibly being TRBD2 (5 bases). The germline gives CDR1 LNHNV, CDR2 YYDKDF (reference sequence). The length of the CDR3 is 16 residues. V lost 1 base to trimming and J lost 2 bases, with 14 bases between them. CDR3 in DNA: TGTGCCACCAGCAGAGGAGGACGATCGGGACAAGAGACCCAGTACTTC. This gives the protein CATSRGGRSGQETQYF.

The CDR3 is CASSEAPWPQHF. Here the CDR3 DNA reads TGTGCCAGCAGTGAAGCCCCCTGGCCCCAGCATTTT. J is TRBJ1-5 and V is TRBV6-1; D is uncertain. Germline CDR1 reads MNHNS; CDR2 reads SASEGT. Trimming cost V 0 bases and J 9 bases, with 6 bases left between them. This CDR3 has 12 residues.

CDR3 bases: TGTGCCAGCAGCCCCCAGAGGATTCAGTTCTTC. It translates to CASSPQRIQFF. The chain links TRBV7-2 to TRBJ2-1; D gene ambiguous. CDR3 length: 11 amino acids. Trimming pared 5 bases from V and 13 bases from J, leaving 12 bases between. Germline-derived CDR1 and CDR2 are SGHTA and FQGNSA.

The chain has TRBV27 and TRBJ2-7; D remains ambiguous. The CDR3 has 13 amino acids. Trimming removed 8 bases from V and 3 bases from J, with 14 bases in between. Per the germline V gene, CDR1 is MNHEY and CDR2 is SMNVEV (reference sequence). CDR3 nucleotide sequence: TGTGCCAGCTCCAGTAGGGCCGGCTACGAGCAGTACTTC. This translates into CASSSRAGYEQYF.

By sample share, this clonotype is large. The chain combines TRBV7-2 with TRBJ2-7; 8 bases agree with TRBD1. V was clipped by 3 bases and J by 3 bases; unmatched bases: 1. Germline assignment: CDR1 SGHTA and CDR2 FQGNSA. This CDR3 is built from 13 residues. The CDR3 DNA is TGTGCCAGCAGCTTCGGACAGGGCTACGAGCAGTACTTC. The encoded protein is CASSFGQGYEQYF.

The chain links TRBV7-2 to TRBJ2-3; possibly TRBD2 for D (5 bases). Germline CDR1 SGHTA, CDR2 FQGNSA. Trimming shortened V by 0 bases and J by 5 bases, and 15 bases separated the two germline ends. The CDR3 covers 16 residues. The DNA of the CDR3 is TGTGCCAGCAGCTTAGCAGGATACAACCGGGGAGATACGCAGTATTTT. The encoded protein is CASSLAGYNRGDTQYF.